This TCR beta chain is from a study of early T cells in non-severe SARS-CoV-2 infection. Overall study context: The chains were unpaired, and the sequenced material was bulk RNA from unsorted whole blood.

Trimming pared 4 bases from V and 6 bases from J, leaving 12 bases between. The CDR3 is 13 amino acids. Germline CDR1 MNHEY, CDR2 SVGEGT. TCRdb re-called the 5' RACE reads with MiXCR, one entry per CDR3 protein. The top ten hold about a fifth of the sample, which has under 55,000 distinct CDR3 sequences, more than 9% seen once. Many counts were recorded for this clonotype. The clonotype comes from an adult who was a healthcare worker with PCR-confirmed SARS-CoV-2 infection or an uninfected control (not recorded which). J is TRBJ1-2 and V is TRBV6-2 or TRBV6-3; no reliable D call. The specimen sequenced was whole blood. The DNA of the CDR3 is TGTGCCAGCAGTTCCAAAGGACGGCATGGCTACACCTTC. Translating it yields CASSSKGRHGYTF.